This T cell receptor beta chain was sequenced in a study of Ad26.COV2.S vaccination and SARS-CoV-2 variants. The wider study: The authors gave Ad26.COV2.S intramuscularly, either once or twice 56 days apart. Study conclusions and caveats: Analyses of TCR breadth and depth may have underestimated total T cell responses. It was reported that spike-specific CD8+ and CD4+ T cell responses were substantially broad after vaccination.

The method was immunoSEQ multiplex PCR; TCRdb's version includes in-frame clones alone and lacks a portion of them. The sample lists some 290,000 clones; about 86% were seen once. Treatment here: some 19 received Ad26.COV2.S at low or high dose, single or two shots; a few received placebo; per-sample allocation not given. Sampling happened 63 days after the first vaccine or placebo injection. Trimming removed 0 bases from V and 2 bases from J, with 11 bases in between. CDR3 size: 16 residues. Per the germline V gene, CDR1 is LGHDT and CDR2 is YNNKEL (reference sequence). With regard to this clone: What it binds is not known. The sample carries other DNA sequences with the same CDR3.

The rearrangement links TRBV3-1 (or the pseudogene TRBV3-2) to TRBJ2-1; possible D gene TRBD1, 7 bases. This sequence was found in a person between 18 and 60 years old who received the Ad26.COV2.S COVID-19 vaccine or a placebo. The material sequenced was peripheral blood, taken in a trial of Ad26.COV2.S vaccine versus placebo. The CDR3 sequence: CASSQDPGGTYNEQFF. CDR3 DNA: TGTGCCAGCAGCCAAGATCCAGGGGGGACCTACAATGAGCAGTTCTTC.